Each of the 11 T cell receptor beta chains below was sequenced from the same sample in a study of T cells in Graves' hyperthyroidism and ophthalmopathy. RNA transcripts gave rise to amplified TCR beta CDR3 regions. Initially, a first-round RT-PCR of the TCR CDR3 employed the HTBI primer set. TCRdb itself ran the multiplex PCR reads through MiXCR, one entry per CDR3 protein. Of about 400,000 distinct CDR3 sequences in the sample, 12% to 15% were seen once. Specimen: blood. The receptors were sampled from a woman in her sixties or seventies with Graves' ophthalmopathy.

This clonotype has a count of ten or more. This chain connects TRBV7-8 to TRBJ2-2; 8 bases map to TRBD2. This CDR3 is built from 18 residues. The trim removed 5 bases at V and 6 bases at J, leaving 17 bases unmatched. Per the germline V gene, CDR1 is SGHVS and CDR2 is FQNEAQ. The CDR3, as DNA: TGTGCCAGCAGCCGGAGCGTGACTAGCGAGGGCCAGGCCGGGGAGCTGTTTTTT. Its protein product is CASSRSVTSEGQAGELFF.

This clonotype was recorded at least ten times. This chain links TRBV27 with TRBJ1-1; D perhaps matches TRBD1 (5 bases). V was trimmed by 5 bases and J by 4 bases, leaving 17 bases between them. Germline values: CDR1 MNHEY, CDR2 SMNVEV (reference sequence). CDR3 length equals 15 residues. CDR3 coding DNA: TGTGCCAGCAGTCCCATCTTCTTTGGGGCCACTGAAGCTTTCTTT. Its translation is CASSPIFFGATEAFF.

The table lists this clonotype with a few counts. The junction differs from germline at one of its ends, possibly a read error. The CDR3 here is CASSLWTGLNTGAFF. The CDR3 region has the DNA TGTGCCAGCAGTTTATGGACAGGGCTAAACACTGGAGCTTTCTTT. This chain links TRBV28 with TRBJ1-1; the match to TRBD1 covers 7 bases. The CDR3 runs 15 residues. CDR1 and CDR2 from the germline V gene are MDHEN and SYDVKM. Together with reference TRBV28 and TRBJ1-1, the CDR3 gives the full variable domain: DVKVTQSSRYLVKRTGEKVFLECVQDMDHENMFWYRQDPGLGLRLIYFSYDVKMKEKGDIPEGYSVSREKKERFSLILESASTNQTSMYLCASSLWTGLNTGAFFGQGTRLTVV.

This clonotype was counted ten times or more. The V gene is TRBV2, the J gene TRBJ2-1; 7 bases fit TRBD2. The V and J ends lost 1 base and 1 base, in that order; junction bases with no gene match: 4. There are 16 residues in the CDR3. Germline V gives CDR1 SNHLY, CDR2 FYNNEI. CDR3 coding DNA: TGTGCCAGCAGTGAAGTGGAGGGAGGGTCCTACAATGAGCAGTTCTTC. This translates into CASSEVEGGSYNEQFF.

The chain joins TRBV20-1 to TRBJ2-3; TRBD2 aligns across 16 bases. Looked up from germline, CDR1 is DFQATT and CDR2 is SNEGSKA (reference sequence). The CDR3 runs 16 residues. The CDR3: CSAGTSGRVSYHTQYF. For the CDR3, the DNA is TGCAGCGCAGGGACTAGCGGGAGGGTTTCTTATCATACGCAGTATTTT.

This clonotype showed up just once. The V call is TRBV6-4, the J call TRBJ2-3; D possibly corresponds to TRBD1 (6 bases). With 5 bases removed from V and 0 bases from J, the gap between germline ends came to 12 bases. This CDR3 contains 15 residues. Germline V lookup: CDR1 MRHNA, CDR2 SNTAGT. The CDR3 spells CASSQTGSSTDTQYF. Written as DNA, the CDR3 is TGTGCCAGCAGTCAAACAGGGAGCAGCACAGATACGCAGTATTTT.

This clonotype was picked up many times. The genes are TRBV29-1 and TRBJ2-3; 9 nucleotides agree with TRBD2. There are 14 residues in the CDR3. From germline, CDR1 is SQVTM and CDR2 ANQGSEA. The ends lost 3 bases at V and 0 bases at J; junction bases unmatched: 1. The CDR3 loop is CSVDTSGSTDTQYF. The CDR3 bases are TGCAGCGTTGATACTAGCGGGAGCACAGATACGCAGTATTTT.

This clonotype appeared many times. The J gene is TRBJ2-7, the V gene TRBV5-5, with a weak D call TRBD2 (5 bases). The CDR3 extends over 15 amino acids. V was clipped by 5 bases and J by 0 bases, with 15 bases between them. The germline V gene has CDR1 SGHKS and CDR2 YYEKEE (reference sequence). CDR3 nucleotides: TGTGCCAGCAGTTCCTCGGACTGGAGCTCCTACGAGCAGTACTTC. Protein sequence: CASSSSDWSSYEQYF.

This clonotype was recorded many times. V gene TRBV30 combines with J gene TRBJ2-5; D perhaps matches TRBD1 (6 bases). V lost 0 bases to trimming and J lost 4 bases, with 15 bases between them. This CDR3 is 15 amino acids long. Germline CDR1 is GTSNPN and CDR2 is SVGIG (reference sequence). The CDR3 nucleotides read TGTGCCTGGAGTGTTGTCAGGGGTACTTTAGAGACCCAGTACTTC. Translated: CAWSVVRGTLETQYF.

This clonotype was seen more than once but under ten times. The CDR3: CASSQDMYSGNTIYF. The CDR3 nucleotides are TGTGCCAGCAGCCAAGATATGTACTCTGGAAACACCATATATTTT. The chain uses TRBV3-1 and TRBJ1-3; no clear D gene. This CDR3 spans 15 amino acids. CDR1 LGHDT and CDR2 YNNKEL come from the germline V gene (reference sequence). V gave up 0 bases and J gave up 0 bases, with 6 bases separating them. Together with reference TRBV3-1 and TRBJ1-3, the CDR3 gives the full variable domain: DTAVSQTPKYLVTQMGNDKSIKCEQNLGHDTMYWYKQDSKKFLKIMFSYNNKELIINETVPNRFSPKSPDKAHLNLHINSLELGDSAVYFCASSQDMYSGNTIYFGEGSWLTVV.

In its sample, this clonotype was seen many times. The V gene is TRBV18, the J gene TRBJ2-5, with D maybe TRBD1 (6 bases). The CDR3 runs 15 residues. The germline V gene has CDR1 KGHSH and CDR2 LQKENI. The V gene lost 5 bases and the J gene lost 5 bases, with 18 bases spanning the gap. The CDR3 DNA sequence: TGTGCCAGCTCAACCGACAGGTTTTCTTGGGAGACCCAGTACTTC. It codes for CASSTDRFSWETQYF.